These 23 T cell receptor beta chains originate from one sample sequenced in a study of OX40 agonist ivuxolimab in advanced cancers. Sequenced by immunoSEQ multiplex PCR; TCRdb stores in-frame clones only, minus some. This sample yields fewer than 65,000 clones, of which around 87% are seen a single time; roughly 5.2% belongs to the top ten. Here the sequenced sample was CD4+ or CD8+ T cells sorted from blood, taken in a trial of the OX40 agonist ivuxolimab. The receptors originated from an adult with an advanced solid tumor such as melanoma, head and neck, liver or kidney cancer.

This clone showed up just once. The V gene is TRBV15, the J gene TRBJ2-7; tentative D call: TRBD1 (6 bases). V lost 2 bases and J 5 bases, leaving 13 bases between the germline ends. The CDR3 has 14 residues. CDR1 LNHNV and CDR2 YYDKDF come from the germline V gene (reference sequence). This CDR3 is CATSRSTGHDEQYF. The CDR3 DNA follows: TGTGCCACCAGCAGAAGTACAGGGCACGACGAGCAGTACTTC.

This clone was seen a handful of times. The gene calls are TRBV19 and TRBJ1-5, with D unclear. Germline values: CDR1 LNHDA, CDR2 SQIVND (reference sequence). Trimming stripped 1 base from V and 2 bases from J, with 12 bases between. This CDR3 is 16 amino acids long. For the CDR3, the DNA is TGTGCCAGTAGTATAGCGAGGTTGGGCGGCAATCAGCCCCAGCATTTT. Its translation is CASSIARLGGNQPQHF.

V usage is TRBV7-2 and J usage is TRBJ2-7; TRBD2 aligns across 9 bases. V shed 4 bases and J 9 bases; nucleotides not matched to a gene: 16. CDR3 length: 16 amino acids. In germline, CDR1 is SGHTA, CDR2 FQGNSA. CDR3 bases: TGTGCCAGCAGCTCCTCGACTAGCGGAATACGATTTGGGCAGTACTTC. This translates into CASSSSTSGIRFGQYF.

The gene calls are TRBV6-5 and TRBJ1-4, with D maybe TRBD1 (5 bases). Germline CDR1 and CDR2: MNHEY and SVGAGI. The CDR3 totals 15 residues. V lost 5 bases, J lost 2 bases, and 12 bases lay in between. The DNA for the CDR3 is TGTGCCAGCAGTCCCCAGGGCTCGACTAATGAAAAACTGTTTTTT. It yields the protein CASSPQGSTNEKLFF.

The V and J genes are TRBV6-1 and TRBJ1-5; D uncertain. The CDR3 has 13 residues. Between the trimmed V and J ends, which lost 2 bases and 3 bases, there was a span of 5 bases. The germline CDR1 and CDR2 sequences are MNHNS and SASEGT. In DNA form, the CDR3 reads TGTGCCAGCAGTGAAAAGGCCAATCAGCCCCAGCATTTT. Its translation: CASSEKANQPQHF.

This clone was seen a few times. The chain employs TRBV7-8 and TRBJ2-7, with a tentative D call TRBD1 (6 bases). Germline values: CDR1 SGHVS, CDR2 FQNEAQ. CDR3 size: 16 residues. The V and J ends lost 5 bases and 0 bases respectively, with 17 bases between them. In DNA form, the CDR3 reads TGTGCCAGCAGCCCCGACAGGTTCCTACCCTCCTACGAGCAGTACTTC. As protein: CASSPDRFLPSYEQYF.

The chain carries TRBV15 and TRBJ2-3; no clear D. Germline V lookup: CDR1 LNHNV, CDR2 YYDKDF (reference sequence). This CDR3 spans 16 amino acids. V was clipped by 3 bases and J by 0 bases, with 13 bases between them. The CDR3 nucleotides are TGTGCCACCAGCAGCGGCCTGTGGGGAAGCACAGATACGCAGTATTTT. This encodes CATSSGLWGSTDTQYF. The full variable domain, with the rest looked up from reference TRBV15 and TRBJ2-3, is DAMVIQNPRYQVTQFGKPVTLSCSQTLNHNVMYWYQQKSSQAPKLLFHYYDKDFNNEADTPDNFQSRRPNTSFCFLDIRSPGLGDTAMYLCATSSGLWGSTDTQYFGPGTRLTVL.

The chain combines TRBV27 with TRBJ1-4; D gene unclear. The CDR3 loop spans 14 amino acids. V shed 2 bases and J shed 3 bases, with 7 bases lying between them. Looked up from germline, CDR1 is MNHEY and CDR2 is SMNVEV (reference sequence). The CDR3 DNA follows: TGTGCCAGCAGTTTACCGGGAGCTAATGAAAAACTGTTTTTT. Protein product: CASSLPGANEKLFF.

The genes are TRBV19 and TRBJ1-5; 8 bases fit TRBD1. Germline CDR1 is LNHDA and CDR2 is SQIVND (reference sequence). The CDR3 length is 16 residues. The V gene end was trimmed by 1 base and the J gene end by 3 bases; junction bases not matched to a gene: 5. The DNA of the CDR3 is TGTGCCAGTAGTATAGTAACAGGGGGATTCAATCAGCCCCAGCATTTT. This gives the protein CASSIVTGGFNQPQHF.

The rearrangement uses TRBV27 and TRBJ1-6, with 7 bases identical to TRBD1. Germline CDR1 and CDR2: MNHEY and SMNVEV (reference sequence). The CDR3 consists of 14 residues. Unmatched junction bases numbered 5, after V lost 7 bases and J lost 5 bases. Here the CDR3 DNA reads TGTGCCAGCAAAAGGGACAGCGATAATTCACCCCTCCACTTT. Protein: CASKRDSDNSPLHF.

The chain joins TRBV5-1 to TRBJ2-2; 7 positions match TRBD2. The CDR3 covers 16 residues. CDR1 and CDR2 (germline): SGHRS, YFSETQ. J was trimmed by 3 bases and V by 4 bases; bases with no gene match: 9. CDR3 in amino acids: CASSLGGASYTGELFF. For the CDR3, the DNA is TGCGCCAGCAGCCTGGGAGGGGCTAGCTACACCGGGGAGCTGTTTTTT.

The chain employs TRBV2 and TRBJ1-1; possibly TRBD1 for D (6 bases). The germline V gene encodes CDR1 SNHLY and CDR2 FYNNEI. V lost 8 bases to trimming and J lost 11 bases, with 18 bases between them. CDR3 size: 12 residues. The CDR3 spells CASGWGGSDAFF. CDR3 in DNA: TGTGCCAGCGGGTGGGGGGGCTCGGATGCTTTCTTT.

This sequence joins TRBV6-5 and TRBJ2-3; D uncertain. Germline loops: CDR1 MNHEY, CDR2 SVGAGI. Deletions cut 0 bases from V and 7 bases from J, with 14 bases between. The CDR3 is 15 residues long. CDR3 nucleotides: TGTGCCAGCAGTTACTCGAGACCATCCACCTATACGCAGTATTTT. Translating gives CASSYSRPSTYTQYF.

The CDR3 coding sequence is TGTGCCAGTAGTAGATGGGGGACAGTTTATGGCTACACCTTC. Translated, it gives CASSRWGTVYGYTF. This chain joins TRBV19 and TRBJ1-2, with 7 bases identical to TRBD1. The J segment lost 5 bases and the V segment lost 4 bases, leaving 7 bases of the junction unmatched. The CDR3 is 14 amino acids. Germline V CDR1 and CDR2: LNHDA, SQIVND (reference sequence).

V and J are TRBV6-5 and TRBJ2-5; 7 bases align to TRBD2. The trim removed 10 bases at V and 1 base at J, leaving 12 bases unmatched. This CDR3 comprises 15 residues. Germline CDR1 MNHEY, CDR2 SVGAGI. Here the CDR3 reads CATRGDGRFQETQYF. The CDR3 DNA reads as TGTGCCACCCGGGGGGACGGGAGGTTCCAAGAGACCCAGTACTTC.

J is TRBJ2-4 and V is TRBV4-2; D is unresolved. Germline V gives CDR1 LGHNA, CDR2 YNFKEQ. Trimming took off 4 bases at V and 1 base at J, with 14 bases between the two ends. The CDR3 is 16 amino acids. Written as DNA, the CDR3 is TGTGCCAGCAGCCCCCCACTGCGTGGGGCCAAAAACATTCAGTACTTC. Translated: CASSPPLRGAKNIQYF.

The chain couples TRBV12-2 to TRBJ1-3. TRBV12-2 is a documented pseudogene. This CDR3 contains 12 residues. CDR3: CASRLVANPIYF. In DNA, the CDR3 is TGTGCAAGTCGCTTAGTAGCAAATCCCATATATTTT.

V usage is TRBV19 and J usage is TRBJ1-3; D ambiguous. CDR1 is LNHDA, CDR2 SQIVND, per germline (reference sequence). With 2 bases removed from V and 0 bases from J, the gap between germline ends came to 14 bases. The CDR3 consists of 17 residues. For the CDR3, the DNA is TGTGCCAGTAGTATATTGAACAGCCATTACTCTGGAAACACCATATATTTT. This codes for CASSILNSHYSGNTIYF. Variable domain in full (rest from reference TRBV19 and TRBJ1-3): DGGITQSPKYLFRKEGQNVTLSCEQNLNHDAMYWYRQDPGQGLRLIYYSQIVNDFQKGDIAEGYSVSREKKESFPLTVTSAQKNPTAFYLCASSILNSHYSGNTIYFGEGSWLTVV.

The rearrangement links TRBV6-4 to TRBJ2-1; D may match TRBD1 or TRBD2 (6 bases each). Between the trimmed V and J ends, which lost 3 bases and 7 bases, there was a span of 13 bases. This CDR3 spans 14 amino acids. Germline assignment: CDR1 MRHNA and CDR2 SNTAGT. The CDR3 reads CASSERGGWNEQFF. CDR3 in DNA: TGTGCCAGCAGTGAAAGAGGGGGGTGGAATGAGCAGTTCTTC.

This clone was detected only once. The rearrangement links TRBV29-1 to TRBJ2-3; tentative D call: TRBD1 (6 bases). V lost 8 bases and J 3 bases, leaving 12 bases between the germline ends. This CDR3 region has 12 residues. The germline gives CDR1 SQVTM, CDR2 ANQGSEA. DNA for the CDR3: TGCAGCCTTTTCGGACAGACAGATACGCAGTATTTT. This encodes CSLFGQTDTQYF.

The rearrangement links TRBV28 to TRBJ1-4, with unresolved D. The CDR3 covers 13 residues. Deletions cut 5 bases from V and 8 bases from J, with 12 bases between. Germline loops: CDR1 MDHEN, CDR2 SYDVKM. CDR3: CASSPRLREKLFF. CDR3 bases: TGTGCCAGCAGTCCCAGACTTAGGGAAAAACTGTTTTTT.

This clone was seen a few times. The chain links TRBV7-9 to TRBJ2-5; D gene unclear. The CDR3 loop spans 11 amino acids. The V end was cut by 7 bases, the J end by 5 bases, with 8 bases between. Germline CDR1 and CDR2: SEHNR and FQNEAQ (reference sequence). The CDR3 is CASTPGETQYF. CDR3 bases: TGTGCCAGCACCCCTGGGGAGACCCAGTACTTC.

Here the CDR3 DNA reads TGTGCCAGCAGTGTTGTGGGGGTAACCTACAATGAGCAGTTCTTC. This gives the protein CASSVVGVTYNEQFF. The rearrangement links TRBV2 to TRBJ2-1, with D possibly called TRBD1 or TRBD2 (5 bases each). The CDR3 totals 15 residues. With 4 bases removed from V and 2 bases from J, the gap between germline ends came to 12 bases. The germline V gene has CDR1 SNHLY and CDR2 FYNNEI.